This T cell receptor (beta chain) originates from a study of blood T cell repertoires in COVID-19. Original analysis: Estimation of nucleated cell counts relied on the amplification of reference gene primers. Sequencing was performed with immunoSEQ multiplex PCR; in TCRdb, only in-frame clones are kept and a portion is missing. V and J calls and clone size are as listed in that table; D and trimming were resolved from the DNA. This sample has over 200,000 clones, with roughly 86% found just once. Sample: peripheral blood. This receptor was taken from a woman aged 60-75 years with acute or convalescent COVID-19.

This CDR3 reads CASSMRRENTEAFF. The CDR3 DNA reads as TGTGCCAGTAGTATGAGGCGGGAGAACACTGAAGCTTTCTTT. The rearrangement uses TRBV19 and TRBJ1-1, with D hard to call. CDR1 LNHDA and CDR2 SQIVND come from the germline V gene (reference sequence). This CDR3 comprises 14 residues. Trimming removed 3 bases from V and 1 base from J, with 9 bases in between.